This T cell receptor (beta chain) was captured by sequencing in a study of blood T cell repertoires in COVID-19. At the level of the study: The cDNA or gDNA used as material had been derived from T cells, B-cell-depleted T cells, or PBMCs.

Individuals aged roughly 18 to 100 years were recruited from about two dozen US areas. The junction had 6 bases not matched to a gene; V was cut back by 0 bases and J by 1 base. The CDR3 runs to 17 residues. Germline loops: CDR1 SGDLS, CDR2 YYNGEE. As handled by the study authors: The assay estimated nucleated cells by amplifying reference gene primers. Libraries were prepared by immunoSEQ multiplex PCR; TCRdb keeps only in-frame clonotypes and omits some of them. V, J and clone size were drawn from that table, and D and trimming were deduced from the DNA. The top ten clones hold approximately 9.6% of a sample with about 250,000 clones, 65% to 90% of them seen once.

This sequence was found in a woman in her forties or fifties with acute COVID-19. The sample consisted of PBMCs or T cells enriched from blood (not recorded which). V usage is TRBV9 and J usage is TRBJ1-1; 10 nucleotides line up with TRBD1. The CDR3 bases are TGTGCCAGCAGCGTAGGTGGGACAGGGGCCGGGAACACTGAAGCTTTCTTT. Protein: CASSVGGTGAGNTEAFF.